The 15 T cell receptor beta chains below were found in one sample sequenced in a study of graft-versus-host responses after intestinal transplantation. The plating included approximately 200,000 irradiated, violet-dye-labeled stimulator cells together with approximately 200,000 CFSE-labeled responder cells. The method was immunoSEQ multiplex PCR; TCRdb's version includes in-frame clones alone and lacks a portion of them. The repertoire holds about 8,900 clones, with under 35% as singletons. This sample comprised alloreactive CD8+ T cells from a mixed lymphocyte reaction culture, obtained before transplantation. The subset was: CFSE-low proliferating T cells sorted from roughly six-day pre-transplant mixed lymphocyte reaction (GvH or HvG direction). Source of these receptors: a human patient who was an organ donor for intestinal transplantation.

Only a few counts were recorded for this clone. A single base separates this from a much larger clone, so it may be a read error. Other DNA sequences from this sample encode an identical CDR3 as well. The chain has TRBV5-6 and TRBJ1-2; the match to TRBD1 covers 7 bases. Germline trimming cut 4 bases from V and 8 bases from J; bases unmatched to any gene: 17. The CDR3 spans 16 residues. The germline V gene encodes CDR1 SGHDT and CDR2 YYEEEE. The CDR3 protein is CASSLKAAGGYQGYTF. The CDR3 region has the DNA TGTGCCAGCAGCCTAAAAGCTGCAGGGGGTTATCAGGGCTACACCTTC.

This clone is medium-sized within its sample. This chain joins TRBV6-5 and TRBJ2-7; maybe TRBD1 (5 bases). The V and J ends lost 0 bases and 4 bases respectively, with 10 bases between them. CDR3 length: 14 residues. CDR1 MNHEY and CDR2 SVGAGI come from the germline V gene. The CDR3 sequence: CASSYSISGYEQYF. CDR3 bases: TGTGCCAGCAGTTACTCGATTTCAGGGTACGAGCAGTACTTC.

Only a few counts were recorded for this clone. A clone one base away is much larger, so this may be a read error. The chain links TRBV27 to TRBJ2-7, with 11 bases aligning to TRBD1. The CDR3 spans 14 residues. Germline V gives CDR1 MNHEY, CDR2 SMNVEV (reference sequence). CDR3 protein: CACSFGTGGYEQYF. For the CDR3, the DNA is TGTGCCTGCAGTTTCGGGACAGGGGGCTACGAGCAGTACTTC.

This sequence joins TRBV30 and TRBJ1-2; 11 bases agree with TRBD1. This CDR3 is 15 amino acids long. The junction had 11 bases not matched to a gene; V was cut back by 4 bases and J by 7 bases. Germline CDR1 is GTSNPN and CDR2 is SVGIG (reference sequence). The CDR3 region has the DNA TGTGCCTGGAATAGACCGGGACAGGGGGTAATTGGCTACACCTTC. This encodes CAWNRPGQGVIGYTF.

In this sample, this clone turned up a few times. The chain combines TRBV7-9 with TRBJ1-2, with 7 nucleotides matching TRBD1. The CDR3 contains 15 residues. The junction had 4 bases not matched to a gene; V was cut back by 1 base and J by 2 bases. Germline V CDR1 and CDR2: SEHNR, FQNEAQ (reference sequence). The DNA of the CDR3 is TGTGCCAGCAGCTTAGGGGACAGCCCGAACTATGGCTACACCTTC. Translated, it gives CASSLGDSPNYGYTF.

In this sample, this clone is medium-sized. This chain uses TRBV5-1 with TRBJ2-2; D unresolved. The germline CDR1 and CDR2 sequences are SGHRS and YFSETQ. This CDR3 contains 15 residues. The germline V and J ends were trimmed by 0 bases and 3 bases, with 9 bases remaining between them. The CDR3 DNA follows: TGCGCCAGCAGCTTGGTGTCCCGCGACACCGGGGAGCTGTTTTTT. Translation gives CASSLVSRDTGELFF.

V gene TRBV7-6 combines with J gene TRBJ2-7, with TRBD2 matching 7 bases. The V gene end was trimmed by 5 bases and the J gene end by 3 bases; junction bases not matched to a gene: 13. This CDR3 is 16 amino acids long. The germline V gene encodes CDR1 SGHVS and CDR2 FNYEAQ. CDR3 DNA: TGTGCCAGCAGCCTCCAGGCGGGGGACTCCGACTACGAGCAGTACTTC. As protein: CASSLQAGDSDYEQYF.

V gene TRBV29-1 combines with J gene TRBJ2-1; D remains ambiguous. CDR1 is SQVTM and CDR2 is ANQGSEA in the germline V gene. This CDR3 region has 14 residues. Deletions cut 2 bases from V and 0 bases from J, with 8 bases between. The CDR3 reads CSVEPDSSYNEQFF. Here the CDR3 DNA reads TGCAGCGTTGAACCTGATAGCTCCTACAATGAGCAGTTCTTC.

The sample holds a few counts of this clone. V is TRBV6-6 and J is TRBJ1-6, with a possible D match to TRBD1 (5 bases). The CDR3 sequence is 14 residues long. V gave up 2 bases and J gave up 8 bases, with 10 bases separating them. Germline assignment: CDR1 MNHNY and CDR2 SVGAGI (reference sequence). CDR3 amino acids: CASSYGTFYSPLHF. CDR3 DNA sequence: TGTGCCAGCAGTTACGGGACTTTCTATTCACCCCTCCACTTT.

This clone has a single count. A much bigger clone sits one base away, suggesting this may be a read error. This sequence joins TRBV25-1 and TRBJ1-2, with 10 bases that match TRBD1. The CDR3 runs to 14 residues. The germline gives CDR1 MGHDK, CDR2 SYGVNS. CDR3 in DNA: TGTGCCTGCAGTGAAGTTGGGACAGGGGATGGCTACACCTTC. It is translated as CACSEVGTGDGYTF.

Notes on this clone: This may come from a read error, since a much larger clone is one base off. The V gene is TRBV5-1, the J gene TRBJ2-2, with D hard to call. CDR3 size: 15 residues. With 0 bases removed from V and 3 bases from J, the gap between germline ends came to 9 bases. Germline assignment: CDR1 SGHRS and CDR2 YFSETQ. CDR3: CASSLVARDTGELFF. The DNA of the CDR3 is TGCGCCAGCAGCTTGGTGGCCCGCGACACCGGGGAGCTGTTTTTT.

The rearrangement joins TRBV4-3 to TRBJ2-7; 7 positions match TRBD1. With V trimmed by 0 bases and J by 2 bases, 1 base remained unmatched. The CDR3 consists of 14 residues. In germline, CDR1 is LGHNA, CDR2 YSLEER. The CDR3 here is CASSQEQGPYEQYF. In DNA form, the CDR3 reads TGCGCCAGCAGCCAAGAACAGGGGCCCTACGAGCAGTACTTC.

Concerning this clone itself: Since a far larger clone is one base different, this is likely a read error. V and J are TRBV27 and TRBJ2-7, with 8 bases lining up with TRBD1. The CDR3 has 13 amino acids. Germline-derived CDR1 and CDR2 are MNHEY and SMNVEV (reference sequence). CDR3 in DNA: TGTGCCATCAGTTTGGGACAGGCCTACGAGCAGTACTTC. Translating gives CAISLGQAYEQYF.

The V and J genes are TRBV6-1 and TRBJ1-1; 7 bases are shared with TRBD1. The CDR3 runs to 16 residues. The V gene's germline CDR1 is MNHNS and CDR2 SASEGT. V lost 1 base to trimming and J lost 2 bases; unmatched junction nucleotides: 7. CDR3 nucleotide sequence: TGTGCCAGCAGTGAAGGATGGAGGGGGCCTAACACTGAAGCTTTCTTT. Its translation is CASSEGWRGPNTEAFF.

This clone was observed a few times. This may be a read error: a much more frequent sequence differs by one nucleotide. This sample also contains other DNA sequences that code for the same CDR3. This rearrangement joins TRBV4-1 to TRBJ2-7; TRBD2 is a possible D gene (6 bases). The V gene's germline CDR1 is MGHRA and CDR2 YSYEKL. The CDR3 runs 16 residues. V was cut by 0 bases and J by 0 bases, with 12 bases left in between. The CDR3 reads CASSQEGRTTSYEQYF. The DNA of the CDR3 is TGCGCCAGCAGCCAAGAAGGGCGGACTACCTCCTACGAGCAGTACTTC.